Below are 2 T cell receptor beta chains sequenced from a single sample in a study of T cell clonality in common variable immunodeficiency. Produced via immunoSEQ multiplex PCR; TCRdb's table is partial and in-frame only. The record shows about 43,000 clones for this sample, with no singletons present. Sequencing was performed on peripheral blood mononuclear cells. All receptors come from a person aged 18 to 75 in good health.

The sample holds many counts of this clone. With the read ending 3 residues before the CDR3 end, the germline J gene is used to fill in that end. The chain joins TRBV7-7 to TRBJ2-3, with 7 positions matching TRBD1. Germline V gives CDR1 SSHAT, CDR2 FNYEAQ (reference sequence). CDR3 size: 16 residues. V lost 5 bases, J lost 0 bases, and 8 bases stayed unmatched. Incomplete CDR3 DNA: TGTGCCAGCAGCCCAATCAGGGGGATGAGCACAGATACG. Translated: CASSPIRGMSTDT. The complete CDR3 sequence is CASSPIRGMSTDTQYF.

This clone was detected many times. The read gets to within 3 residues of the CDR3 end, and the germline J gene fills in the rest. The chain uses TRBV4-2 and TRBJ1-2, with 11 positions matching TRBD1. V shed 4 bases, J shed 3 bases, and the junction held 4 bases outside the gene matches. Germline CDR1 reads LGHNA; CDR2 reads YNFKEQ. This CDR3 contains 15 residues. The chain's CDR3 is CASSPRDRGDYGYTF. CDR3 bases read: TGTGCCAGCAGCCCCCGGGACAGGGGGGACTATGGC.